The 7 T cell receptor beta chains presented below share a single source sample, sequenced in a study of post-analysis software for immune sequencing data (dated by TCRdb to the mid-2010s). The research as a whole found: Significantly higher frequencies in patients than in controls were found for roughly 5 TRBV segments, including TRBV5-6, TRBV5-1 and TRBV20-1.

Libraries were built with PCR. Sequencing used an Illumina HiSeq 2500. Unique molecular identifiers were incorporated into TCR beta cDNA libraries to reduce PCR and sequencing biases. Clones were called with MiXCR by TCRdb after fastp trimmed the public reads at Q25, and only in-frame beta chains were retained. Rows matching on CDR3 protein sequence are summarized as one entry with the most common DNA and genes. This sample has about 820,000 distinct CDR3 sequences in its table, and 53% of those were observed once. Of the sample, approximately 4.4% is held by the ten largest clones. Their antigens are not known. Source material: blood. All receptors come from a girl aged 5 to 17 with multiple sclerosis.

The V call is TRBV5-4, the J call TRBJ2-3, with 14 bases aligning to TRBD2. Germline-derived CDR1 and CDR2 are SGHNT and YYREEE (reference sequence). Trimming at V came to 0 bases and at J to 3 bases, leaving 3 bases not matched to a gene. The CDR3 loop spans 17 amino acids. CDR3 amino acids: CASSLGGLAGGTDTQYF. CDR3 DNA sequence: TGTGCCAGCAGCTTGGGTGGACTAGCGGGAGGAACAGATACGCAGTATTTT.

CDR3 nucleotide sequence: TGTGCCAGCAGTTGGGACGACTATGGCTACACCTTC. It translates to CASSWDDYGYTF. This chain links TRBV12-3 or TRBV12-4 with TRBJ1-2; perhaps TRBD1 as D (5 bases). The CDR3 totals 12 residues. Trimming stripped 4 bases from V and 3 bases from J, with 6 bases between.

This chain links TRBV11-2 with TRBJ2-3; 8 nucleotides align to TRBD2. J lost 2 bases, V lost 8 bases, and 12 bases had no gene match. The CDR3 contains 16 residues. Germline CDR1 and CDR2: SGHAT and FQNNGV. The CDR3: CASQSRVAGFTDTQYF. The CDR3 DNA is TGTGCCAGCCAAAGCAGGGTAGCGGGGTTCACAGATACGCAGTATTTT. Using reference TRBV11-2 and TRBJ2-3 for the parts outside the CDR3, the full variable domain is EAGVAQSPRYKIIEKRQSVAFWCNPISGHATLYWYQQILGQGPKLLIQFQNNGVVDDSQLPKDRFSAERLKGVDSTLKIQPAKLEDSAVYLCASQSRVAGFTDTQYFGPGTRLTVL.

The chain uses TRBV5-1 and TRBJ2-2; 7 nucleotides align to TRBD2. J lost 7 bases, V lost 4 bases, and 16 bases had no gene match. CDR1 and CDR2 from the germline V gene are SGHRS and YFSETQ. This CDR3 comprises 17 residues. The CDR3 DNA sequence: TGCGCCAGCAGCCTCCGCCTGGTGGCGGGAGTTAGCGGGGAGCTGTTTTTT. As protein: CASSLRLVAGVSGELFF.

This chain's CDR3 is CASSQGDREKETQYF. In nucleotides, the CDR3 is TGTGCCAGCAGCCAGGGGGACAGGGAGAAAGAGACCCAGTACTTC. The chain carries TRBV7-3 and TRBJ2-7; the match to TRBD1 covers 9 bases. TRBJ2-5 explains the end of the DNA better; the J call may be wrong. The CDR3 is made up of 15 amino acids. CDR1 is SGHTA and CDR2 is FQGTGA in the germline V gene.

V and J are TRBV29-1 and TRBJ2-4; 9 bases align to TRBD1. Germline loops: CDR1 SQVTM, CDR2 ANQGSEA. J gave up 2 bases and V 6 bases, and 23 bases lay outside the gene matches. The CDR3 totals 20 residues. CDR3 nucleotide sequence: TGCAGCGTGCGGACGACGCGACGCATCCGGGACAGGGAACCCAAAAACATTCAGTACTTC. Translated, it gives CSVRTTRRIRDREPKNIQYF. The full variable domain, its missing parts supplied by reference TRBV29-1 and TRBJ2-4, is SAVISQKPSRDICQRGTSLTIQCQVDSQVTMMFWYRQQPGQSLTLIATANQGSEATYESGFVIDKFPISRPNLTFSTLTVSNMSPEDSSIYLCSVRTTRRIRDREPKNIQYFGAGTRLSVL.

This clonotype was seen more than once but under ten times. This sequence joins TRBV12-3 or TRBV12-4 and TRBJ1-2, with 7 bases that match TRBD1. V lost 5 bases, J lost 7 bases, and 16 bases stayed unmatched. This CDR3 region has 16 residues. The CDR3 is CASSPYPTGLYRGYTF. As DNA, the CDR3 is TGTGCCAGCAGTCCATACCCGACAGGGCTGTATCGTGGCTACACCTTC.